The 22 T cell receptor beta chains reported below all come from one sample, sequenced in a study of type 1 regulatory T cells. No antigen has been assigned to these receptors. TCRdb passed the reads through MiXCR, listing each CDR3 protein once. The data hold about 65,000 distinct CDR3 sequences, with 45% to 50% observed a single time. Input material: cultured non-Tr1 T cells, either the whole culture or a sorted T cell fraction (not recorded which). These receptors all stem from a human donor in good health.

The chain joins TRBV6-2 or TRBV6-3 to TRBJ2-3; TRBD2 matches at 9 bases. The CDR3 loop spans 16 amino acids. V was clipped by 6 bases and J by 0 bases; unmatched bases: 7. Germline loops: CDR1 MNHEY, CDR2 SVGEGT. CDR3 in amino acids: CASRPQRGVSTDTQYF. CDR3 coding DNA: TGTGCCAGCAGGCCCCAGCGGGGGGTAAGCACAGATACGCAGTATTTT.

This clonotype was seen a few times. V gene TRBV7-2 combines with J gene TRBJ2-5; the D gene is possibly TRBD2 (5 bases). From germline, CDR1 is SGHTA and CDR2 FQGNSA. V was clipped by 9 bases and J by 2 bases, with 13 bases between them. The CDR3 loop spans 13 amino acids. The CDR3 loop reads CASRGQYQETQYF. Here the CDR3 DNA reads TGTGCCAGTCGAGGGCAATATCAAGAGACCCAGTACTTC. Drawing the rest from reference TRBV7-2 and TRBJ2-5, the complete variable domain is GAGVSQSPSNKVTEKGKDVELRCDPISGHTALYWYRQSLGQGLEFLIYFQGNSAPDKSGLPSDRFSAERTGGSVSTLTIQRTQQEDSAVYLCASRGQYQETQYFGPGTRLLVL.

V usage is TRBV5-1 and J usage is TRBJ2-7; 9 bases agree with TRBD2. This CDR3 is 18 amino acids long. Trimming took 3 bases from V and 0 from J; bases not matched to a gene: 13. CDR1 is SGHRS and CDR2 is YFSETQ in the germline V gene. The CDR3 nucleotides read TGCGCCAGCAGCTCCGGCGGGAGGGCGGGGGTGAGCTCCTACGAGCAGTACTTC. Translating it yields CASSSGGRAGVSSYEQYF.

This chain's CDR3 is CSARGQDSRSYNSPLHF. CDR3 nucleotide sequence: TGCAGTGCTCGGGGTCAGGACAGCCGCTCCTATAATTCACCCCTCCACTTT. The chain couples TRBV20-1 to TRBJ1-6; tentatively, D is TRBD1 (6 bases). The CDR3 has 17 residues. V dropped 5 bases and J dropped 0 bases, with 17 bases sitting between them. Germline values: CDR1 DFQATT, CDR2 SNEGSKA (reference sequence).

The chain carries TRBV5-1 and TRBJ1-1, with 8 bases that match TRBD1. The CDR3 runs to 16 residues. Trimming removed 2 bases from V and 5 bases from J; junction bases left unmatched: 11. The germline V gene has CDR1 SGHRS and CDR2 YFSETQ. In DNA form, the CDR3 reads TGCGCCAGCAGCTTACTACCAGGGGGCGAGGCTACTGAAGCTTTCTTT. Translating it yields CASSLLPGGEATEAFF. Filled out from reference TRBV5-1 and TRBJ1-1, the complete variable domain reads KAGVTQTPRYLIKTRGQQVTLSCSPISGHRSVSWYQQTPGQGLQFLFEYFSETQRNKGNFPGRFSGRQFSNSRSEMNVSTLELGDSALYLCASSLLPGGEATEAFFGQGTRLTVV.

This clonotype has more than one count but fewer than ten. The V gene is TRBV28, the J gene TRBJ1-1; D call uncertain. The germline gives CDR1 MDHEN, CDR2 SYDVKM. This CDR3 region has 13 residues. Trimming removed 8 bases at V and 5 bases at J, with 15 bases between. CDR3 nucleotide sequence: TGTGCCAGCGGAAGTGGACGGGCGACTGAAGCTTTCTTT. Amino acid sequence: CASGSGRATEAFF. The full variable domain, in which reference TRBV28 and TRBJ1-1 provide the parts outside the CDR3, is DVKVTQSSRYLVKRTGEKVFLECVQDMDHENMFWYRQDPGLGLRLIYFSYDVKMKEKGDIPEGYSVSREKKERFSLILESASTNQTSMYLCASGSGRATEAFFGQGTRLTVV.

A few counts support this clonotype. The chain couples TRBV6-1 to TRBJ2-6; 8 bases fit TRBD2. Unmatched junction bases numbered 4, after V lost 4 bases and J lost 2 bases. The CDR3 contains 16 residues. CDR1 is MNHNS, CDR2 SASEGT, per germline. CDR3 sequence (DNA): TGTGCCAGCAGTGCGGCGGGGGGAGCTGGGGCCAACGTCCTGACTTTC. Translated: CASSAAGGAGANVLTF.

The gene calls are TRBV5-4 and TRBJ2-7; 9 bases are a match to TRBD2. The CDR3 loop spans 17 amino acids. V was pared by 4 bases and J by 4 bases, with 15 bases of the junction left unmatched. CDR1 and CDR2 (germline): SGHNT, YYREEE (reference sequence). For the CDR3, the DNA is TGTGCCAGCAGCCGCGCCGCGGGGCGGGGGGGCAAGTACGAGCAGTACTTC. Protein: CASSRAAGRGGKYEQYF.

The chain employs TRBV2 and TRBJ1-4, with D uncertain. Germline CDR1 and CDR2: SNHLY and FYNNEI. V was cut by 4 bases and J by 6 bases, with 12 bases left in between. The CDR3 contains 14 residues. In DNA, the CDR3 is TGTGCCAGCAGTGTGGGCGGCAACTATGAAAAACTGTTTTTT. It translates to CASSVGGNYEKLFF.

The rearrangement links TRBV12-3 or TRBV12-4 to TRBJ2-7; D perhaps matches TRBD2 (6 bases). The CDR3 sequence is 13 residues long. V shed 3 bases and J shed 6 bases, with 12 bases lying between them. CDR3 sequence reads: CASSLWGVVEQYV. Here the CDR3 DNA reads TGTGCCAGCAGTTTGTGGGGGGTAGTCGAGCAGTACGTC.

The gene calls are TRBV12-3 or TRBV12-4 and TRBJ2-2, with D perhaps given as TRBD1 or TRBD2 (6 bases each). Trimming shortened V by 5 bases and J by 6 bases, and 25 bases separated the two germline ends. CDR3 length: 18 amino acids. Here the CDR3 reads CASSQGASRGLAAGELFF. CDR3 nucleotide sequence: TGTGCCAGCAGTCAAGGGGCCAGCCGGGGGCTTGCCGCCGGGGAGCTGTTTTTT.

This clonotype was counted between two and nine times. The V call is TRBV20-1, the J call TRBJ1-1; D is unresolved. This CDR3 is built from 11 residues. Germline V gene lookup returns CDR1 DFQATT and CDR2 SNEGSKA (reference sequence). V was shortened by 3 bases and J by 5 bases, with 7 bases between the two germline ends. The CDR3 loop is CSASGRTEAFF. CDR3 in DNA: TGCAGTGCTAGTGGTAGAACTGAAGCTTTCTTT.

CDR3 protein: CASSRGPGEPQYF. The CDR3 DNA reads TGTGCCAGCAGTAGGGGGCCAGGGGAGCCCCAGTACTTC. The chain uses TRBV7-2 and TRBJ2-5; 7 bases agree with TRBD1. CDR3 length equals 13 residues. V trimming: 6 bases; J trimming: 9 bases; junction bases outside the gene matches: 10. Per germline, CDR1 SGHTA and CDR2 FQGNSA.

The chain couples TRBV20-1 to TRBJ2-3; TRBD2 aligns across 8 bases. The germline V gene encodes CDR1 DFQATT and CDR2 SNEGSKA (reference sequence). The CDR3 loop spans 16 amino acids. V lost 8 bases and J lost 2; bases outside the gene matches: 15. CDR3 residues: CSTSMWDSGDTDTQYF. In DNA form, the CDR3 reads TGCAGTACCAGTATGTGGGATAGCGGGGACACAGATACGCAGTATTTT.

The chain joins TRBV3-1 to TRBJ2-3, with 10 bases lining up with TRBD2. Germline V lookup: CDR1 LGHDT, CDR2 YNNKEL (reference sequence). V shed 4 bases, J shed 2 bases, and the junction held 3 bases outside the gene matches. CDR3 size: 15 residues. The CDR3, as DNA: TGTGCCAGCAGCCCACTAGCGGGGTTCACAGATACGCAGTATTTT. As protein: CASSPLAGFTDTQYF.

This clonotype was detected ten times or more. The chain is built from TRBV6-6 and TRBJ2-3; TRBD2 might be the D (6 bases). From germline, CDR1 is MNHNY and CDR2 SVGAGI (reference sequence). V was clipped by 4 bases and J by 4 bases, with 15 bases between them. CDR3 length equals 15 residues. In DNA, the CDR3 is TGTGCCAGCAGTTCCCCGACTAGAAGCGCAGATACGCAGTATTTT. Its translation is CASSSPTRSADTQYF.

The CDR3 DNA follows: TGCAGTGCTAGAGCACCAGCAGGACAGGCTAACTATGGCTACACCTTC. It translates to CSARAPAGQANYGYTF. V and J are TRBV20-1 and TRBJ1-2; 7 positions agree with TRBD1. This CDR3 contains 16 residues. The J segment lost 0 bases and the V segment lost 1 base, leaving 8 bases of the junction unmatched. The germline V gene encodes CDR1 DFQATT and CDR2 SNEGSKA (reference sequence).

This clonotype has only a few counts. V usage is TRBV11-3 and J usage is TRBJ1-1, with a weak D call TRBD1 (5 bases). Germline assignment: CDR1 SGHNT and CDR2 YENEEA. The CDR3 runs 16 residues. Trimming cost V 0 bases and J 6 bases, with 17 bases left between them. In DNA form, the CDR3 reads TGTGCCAGCAGCTTAGACGGCAGGGAGGGGCGGGCTGAAGCTTTCTTT. This gives the protein CASSLDGREGRAEAFF.

This sequence joins TRBV7-9 and TRBJ1-1, with 7 positions matching TRBD1. This CDR3 is 13 amino acids long. V lost 3 bases, J lost 4 bases, and 2 bases stayed unmatched. CDR1 SEHNR and CDR2 FQNEAQ come from the germline V gene (reference sequence). CDR3 DNA sequence: TGTGCCAGCAGCTTCAGGGGGGCCACTGAAGCTTTCTTT. It is translated as CASSFRGATEAFF.

The V call is TRBV7-2, the J call TRBJ2-3; TRBD1 is a possible D gene (6 bases). Germline CDR1 and CDR2: SGHTA and FQGNSA. CDR3 length: 14 amino acids. Trimming left V 3 bases short and J 1 base short, with 8 bases between. CDR3 nucleotides: TGTGCCAGCAGCTTCGAGGGGGGCACAGATACGCAGTATTTT. It translates to CASSFEGGTDTQYF.

This clonotype appeared a few times. The chain is built from TRBV7-2 and TRBJ2-5; 7 bases agree with TRBD2. There are 13 residues in the CDR3. J was trimmed by 6 bases and V by 4 bases; bases with no gene match: 5. CDR1 is SGHTA and CDR2 is FQGNSA in the germline V gene. CDR3 sequence (DNA): TGTGCCAGCAGCTCGCGGGGAGGGAAGACCCAGTACTTC. Protein sequence: CASSSRGGKTQYF.

The table lists this clonotype with a few counts. The chain employs TRBV28 and TRBJ2-3; D is uncertain. In germline, CDR1 is MDHEN, CDR2 SYDVKM. V was shortened by 8 bases and J by 3 bases, with 12 bases between the two germline ends. This CDR3 region has 13 residues. Written as DNA, the CDR3 is TGTGCCAGCCACACGTCCCAGACAGATACGCAGTATTTT. It yields the protein CASHTSQTDTQYF.